This is a list of T cell receptor beta chains from one sample in a study of CD8+ T cells in alopecia areata. Produced via immunoSEQ multiplex PCR; TCRdb's table is partial and in-frame only. The sample yields more than 95,000 clones, about 54% seen once. The source material was CD8+ T cells sorted from blood, sampled at week 4, from a patient treated with tofacitinib. The source of these receptors is a human donor with alopecia areata. CDR3s include the opening cysteine and the closing phenylalanine or tryptophan. A D gene is named only where the DNA matches it firmly. Expanded clones get a size class; other rows say once, few or many, or leave the size out.

v_gene	j_gene	abundance	d_gene	CDR3nt	CDR3aa
TRBV7-9	TRBJ2-7	-	-	TGTGCCAGCAGCTTGCTACACGGATACGAGCAGTACTTC	CASSLLHGYEQYF
TRBV29-1	TRBJ2-7	-	-	TGCAGCGTGATAAAGGACAGTATCTACGAGCAGTACTTC	CSVIKDSIYEQYF
TRBV5-1	TRBJ2-1	-	-	TGCGCCAGCAGCTTGGCCAGTGGAAGGGTGGAGCAGTTCTTC	CASSLASGRVEQFF
TRBV11-2	TRBJ2-3	-	-	TGTGCCAGCAGCTTACGATTAGCCGATACGCAGTATTTT	CASSLRLADTQYF
TRBV29-1	TRBJ2-5	few	-	TGCAGCGTTGATGTGGGGAGCCAAGAGACCCAGTACTTC	CSVDVGSQETQYF
TRBV9	TRBJ2-7	-	-	TGTGCCAGCAGCGATGCTAGCGATCACGAGCAGTACTTC	CASSDASDHEQYF
TRBV13	TRBJ2-5	-	-	TGTGCCAGCAGCTTAGTAGAGACACACACCCGGGAGACCCAGTACTTC	CASSLVETHTRETQYF
TRBV30	TRBJ2-7	-	TRBD2	TGTGCCTGGAGTGTAATTCTAGCGGGGGCCTACGAGCAGTACTTC	CAWSVILAGAYEQYF
TRBV13	TRBJ2-7	-	-	TGTGCCAGCAGAACAGCAGGGAGGAACCACGAGCAGTACTTC	CASRTAGRNHEQYF
TRBV30	TRBJ1-2	-	-	TGTGCCTGGAGTGTGAGCTATGGCTACACCTTC	CAWSVSYGYTF
TRBV5-1	TRBJ2-1	-	-	TGCGCCAGCAGCTTCGTATTAAGTGACGGAATCTACAATGAGCAGTTCTTC	CASSFVLSDGIYNEQFF
TRBV30	TRBJ2-7	few	TRBD1	TGTGCCTGGCAGGGGGCCTACGAGCAGTACTTC	CAWQGAYEQYF
TRBV28	TRBJ2-1	-	-	TGTGCCAGCAGTCTTGGTAGGGGCTTGATCAATGAGCAGTTCTTC	CASSLGRGLINEQFF
TRBV23-1	TRBJ1-5	-	TRBD1	TGCGCCAGCAGTCAACAACGGACAGGTCTATATCAGCCCCAGCATTTT	CASSQQRTGLYQPQHF
TRBV27	TRBJ1-5	few	-	TGTGCCAGCAGAAAGGGCAATCAGCCCCAGCATTTT	CASRKGNQPQHF
TRBV6-5	TRBJ1-1	few	TRBD1	TGTGCCAGCAGCGCGGACAGGGGGAACACTGAAGCTTTCTTT	CASSADRGNTEAFF
TRBV2	TRBJ2-1	-	-	TGTGCCAGCAGAGCTCAGGGGAATGATGAGCAGTTCTTC	CASRAQGNDEQFF
TRBV30	TRBJ2-1	few	TRBD2	TGTGCCTGGAAAGGTGCTAGCGGGGGCTTTGATGAGCAGTTCTTC	CAWKGASGGFDEQFF
TRBV11-2	TRBJ2-3	few	-	TGTGCCAGCAGCCCGACTTCAGATACGCAGTATTTT	CASSPTSDTQYF
TRBV13	TRBJ2-1	-	TRBD1	TGTGCCAGCAGCTCACAGGGGGCATTGGATGAGCAGTTCTTC	CASSSQGALDEQFF
TRBV7-2	TRBJ2-3	-	-	TGTGCCAGCAGCTTAGGTGTCAGCAACCTACACACAGATACGCAGTATTTT	CASSLGVSNLHTDTQYF
TRBV30	TRBJ2-1	-	TRBD2	TGTGCCTGGAGTGTGGGGAGCGGGGGGACTTACAATGAGCAGTTCTTC	CAWSVGSGGTYNEQFF
TRBV7-9	TRBJ2-7	-	TRBD1	TGTGCCGGTTCGGGACAGGGGGCATTGGTGGACTTC	CAGSGQGALVDF
TRBV6-5	TRBJ1-2	-	-	TGTGCCAGCAGGCCCGACAGGCCTATAGGCTACACCTTC	CASRPDRPIGYTF
TRBV4-1	TRBJ2-1	few	-	TGCGCCAGCAGCCACCCTCAGAGATACAATGAGCAGTTCTTC	CASSHPQRYNEQFF
TRBV30	TRBJ2-3	-	TRBD2	TGTGCCTGGAATCCGGGACTAGCGGGACTAAATACGCAGTATTTT	CAWNPGLAGLNTQYF
TRBV29-1	TRBJ1-1	few	-	TGCAGCGTAGATTTGGACTCGAGCACTGAAGCTTTCTTT	CSVDLDSSTEAFF
TRBV6-5	TRBJ2-3	-	-	TGTGCCAGCAGTTACTCGGTATCCGGGACAGATACGCAGTATTTT	CASSYSVSGTDTQYF
TRBV29-1	TRBJ2-2	-	TRBD1	TGCAGCGTTGAGGACGGACAGGTTCGCACCGGGGAGCTGTTTTTT	CSVEDGQVRTGELFF
TRBV14	TRBJ2-5	-	-	TGTGCCAGCAGCCAAACGGGGGCGGAGACCCAGTACTTC	CASSQTGAETQYF
TRBV28	TRBJ1-1	few	-	TGTGCCAGCAGACTTAATTGGCGGGACACTATGAACACTGAAGCTTTCTTT	CASRLNWRDTMNTEAFF
TRBV29-1	TRBJ2-7	-	TRBD1	TGCAGCGTTGAAGACGCCAACCAGGGACAGGGGGTAAGCGAGCAGTACTTC	CSVEDANQGQGVSEQYF
TRBV11-2	TRBJ2-5	-	TRBD2	TGTGCCAGCAGCTTAAAGGCGGGGGGGCCGATGGAGACCCAGTACTTC	CASSLKAGGPMETQYF
TRBV25-1	TRBJ1-1	few	-	TGTGCCAGCAGTGAAGGGGTTGGCACTGAAGCTTTCTTT	CASSEGVGTEAFF
TRBV7-9	TRBJ1-4	-	-	TGTGCCAGCAGCTTAACAGAGACAACTAATGAAAAACTGTTTTTT	CASSLTETTNEKLFF
TRBV30	TRBJ2-4	-	-	TGTGCCTGGAGTCTGGGGGACATTCAGTACTTC	CAWSLGDIQYF
TRBV29-1	TRBJ1-1	-	-	TGCAGCGTTGATGTACAGGGTGAAGCTTTCTTT	CSVDVQGEAFF
TRBV2	TRBJ2-5	once	-	TGTGCCAGCAGTGACGCAGGCCTAGTGGAGACCCAGTACTTC	CASSDAGLVETQYF
TRBV5-6	TRBJ2-7	-	TRBD2	TGTGCCAGCAGCTTGGGCGGACTAGCGACGACGGGCGAGCAGTACTTC	CASSLGGLATTGEQYF
TRBV30	TRBJ2-5	-	TRBD2	TGTGCCTGGAGTTTAGCGGGGGGGCACGGAGAGACCCAGTACTTC	CAWSLAGGHGETQYF
TRBV30	TRBJ2-3	once	TRBD2	TGTGCCTGGAGTGTTGGTAGCGGGGGGGACACAGATACGCAGTATTTT	CAWSVGSGGDTDTQYF
TRBV27	TRBJ1-1	once	-	TGTGCCAGCAGTTACGACAGGTTTGGGCCCGACACTGAAGCTTTCTTT	CASSYDRFGPDTEAFF
TRBV7-9	TRBJ1-5	-	-	TGTGCCAGCAGCAAGTATAGCAATCAGCCCCAGCATTTT	CASSKYSNQPQHF
TRBV29-1	TRBJ1-1	-	-	TGCAGCGTTGAGTCTGGGATCATGAACACTGAAGCTTTCTTT	CSVESGIMNTEAFF
TRBV29-1	TRBJ2-5	-	-	TGCAGCGTCCCTGAAGGAGAGACCCAGTACTTC	CSVPEGETQYF
TRBV4-1	TRBJ2-5	-	-	TGCGCCAGCAGCCAAGGGTATAGCCAGGGCCAAGAGACCCAGTACTTC	CASSQGYSQGQETQYF
TRBV10-3	TRBJ2-3	few	TRBD1	TGTGCCAGTTCCCTGGACAGGAGCCCTAGCACAGATACGCAGTATTTT	CASSLDRSPSTDTQYF
TRBV19	TRBJ2-3	once	-	TGTGCCAGTAGTTGGGAAGCTCCAAGTACGCAGTATTTT	CASSWEAPSTQYF
TRBV30	TRBJ1-1	-	-	TGTGCCTGGACCGCGGACGGCATGAACACTGAAGCTTTCTTT	CAWTADGMNTEAFF
TRBV4-1	TRBJ2-7	-	-	TGCGCCAGCAGCCAAGGCGAATGGGCAGTCTACGAGCAGTACTTC	CASSQGEWAVYEQYF
TRBV6-1	TRBJ2-1	medium-sized	TRBD2	TGTGCCAGCAGTGTACTAGCGGGGGGGAACAATGAGCAGTTCTTC	CASSVLAGGNNEQFF
TRBV29-1	TRBJ1-2	-	-	TGCAGCGTTGAATCCCAGGGGACGAACTATGGCTACACCTTC	CSVESQGTNYGYTF
TRBV10-3	TRBJ2-7	-	TRBD2	TGTGCCATCAGTCCAACTAGCGGGGAGACCTACGAGGCGGAGCAGTACTTC	CAISPTSGETYEAEQYF